This is a list of T cell receptor beta chains from one sample in a study of cytomegalovirus exposure and HLA in healthy donors. TCRdb keeps only in-frame clones here, not all; method: immunoSEQ multiplex PCR. The sample has hundreds of thousands of clones; approximately 78% are singletons. Input material: PBMCs. The receptors here all came from a male donor in good health and CMV-seronegative. Both conserved end residues are part of each CDR3. D genes are given only for firm matches. Size is stated for part of the rows, as once, few or many counts, or as a class when the clone is expanded.

D	size	V	J	DNA	CDR3
NA	NA	TRBV6-6	TRBJ2-7	TGTGCCAGCAAACCCACCGAGATGGTTCAGCAGTACTTC	CASKPTEMVQQYF
TRBD1	NA	TRBV28	TRBJ2-7	TGTGCCAGCAGAACTACCGGGACAGGATCCTACGAGCAGTACTTC	CASRTTGTGSYEQYF
TRBD1	NA	TRBV6-6	TRBJ1-5	TGTGCCACCACCCGGGACAGGGGGAGCAATCAGCCCCAGCATTTT	CATTRDRGSNQPQHF
NA	few	TRBV6-1	TRBJ1-5	TGTGCCAGCAGTGGGGCCCTTAGTGATCAGCCCCAGCATTTT	CASSGALSDQPQHF
TRBD1	NA	TRBV19	TRBJ2-1	TGTGCCAGTAACGACAGGGGTCTCTCTGATGAGCAGTTCTTC	CASNDRGLSDEQFF
NA	NA	TRBV7-9	TRBJ1-1	TGTGCCAGCAGCTTAGTTGCAGCTGAAGCTTTCTTT	CASSLVAAEAFF
TRBD1	NA	TRBV6-5	TRBJ1-6	TGTGCCAGCAGTCTCGACAGGGGCGGGTCACCCCTCCACTTT	CASSLDRGGSPLHF
NA	NA	TRBV25-1	TRBJ2-3	TGTTTTGTGGTAGCGAGGCCAAGGGAGTCTACAGATACGCAGTATTTT	CFVVARPRESTDTQYF
TRBD2	NA	TRBV6-5	TRBJ2-7	TGTGCCAGCAGTTACGCGACCGGGACTAGCGGGTACGAGCAGTACTTC	CASSYATGTSGYEQYF
NA	NA	TRBV28	TRBJ2-7	TGTGCCAGCAATCCTAACCTCTCGTACGAGCAGTACTTC	CASNPNLSYEQYF
TRBD1	NA	TRBV25-1	TRBJ2-5	TGTGCCAGCAGTGAATCGGACAGGGAAGAGACCCAGTACTTC	CASSESDREETQYF
NA	few	TRBV10-3	TRBJ1-2	TGTGCCATCAGTGATGGGAGGAGTGAGGGCTACACCTTC	CAISDGRSEGYTF
TRBD1	NA	TRBV5-1	TRBJ1-2	TGCGCCAGCACCGTGGACGACAGGGGTGGCTACACCTTC	CASTVDDRGGYTF
NA	NA	TRBV2	TRBJ2-1	TGTGCCAGCTACAGGGAAAGCTCCTACAATGAGCAGTTCTTC	CASYRESSYNEQFF
NA	NA	TRBV18	TRBJ2-7	TGTGCCAGCTCCGTGCCGACAGGAATTTCCCACGAGCAGTACTTC	CASSVPTGISHEQYF
NA	few	TRBV7-6	TRBJ2-5	TGTGCCAGCAGCTTAGTTGTGACAGCGCGGGAGACCCAGTACTTC	CASSLVVTARETQYF
TRBD1	once	TRBV19	TRBJ1-1	TGTGCCAGTAGTATCCAGGGGGCGACGAACACTGAAGCTTTCTTT	CASSIQGATNTEAFF
NA	NA	TRBV5-8	TRBJ1-5	TGTGCCAGCAGCTTGGGGCAGGGGAATGTACGCAATCAGCCCCAGCATTTT	CASSLGQGNVRNQPQHF
TRBD1	few	TRBV30	TRBJ2-1	TGTGCCTGGAGTGGGGGACAGTTGAACAATGAGCAGTTCTTC	CAWSGGQLNNEQFF
NA	NA	TRBV7-9	TRBJ2-1	TGTGCCAGCAGCTTCGAGAGCTCCTACAATGAGCAGTTCTTC	CASSFESSYNEQFF
TRBD1	few	TRBV7-3	TRBJ1-5	TGTGCCAGCAGCTTAATAGGGACAGGGAGGACCAATCAGCCCCAGCATTTT	CASSLIGTGRTNQPQHF
TRBD2	NA	TRBV7-3	TRBJ2-3	TGTGCCAGCAGCTTAGGCGGGAGGGGGACAGATACGCAGTATTTT	CASSLGGRGTDTQYF
NA	NA	TRBV9	TRBJ2-2	TGTGCCAGCAGCGTAGGTGAGCGGCAGCACTGGGGGCCGGAGCTGTTTTTT	CASSVGERQHWGPELFF
TRBD1	NA	TRBV28	TRBJ1-2	TGTGCCAGCAGTCAGACAGGGTTTGATGGCTACACCTTC	CASSQTGFDGYTF
TRBD1	few	TRBV27	TRBJ2-3	TGTGCCAGCAGTTTCCTGAGGGGGACAGTCACAGATACGCAGTATTTT	CASSFLRGTVTDTQYF
NA	NA	TRBV6-1	TRBJ1-3	TGTGCCAGCAGTGAAGGTAGCCACTCTGGAAACACCATATATTTT	CASSEGSHSGNTIYF
NA	NA	TRBV27	TRBJ2-1	TGTGCCAGCAGCCTGACAGGCAATGAGCAGTTCTTC	CASSLTGNEQFF
NA	NA	TRBV7-9	TRBJ1-1	TGTGCCAGCAGCTTAGCGACAGGTATGAACACTGAAGCTTTCTTT	CASSLATGMNTEAFF
NA	NA	TRBV5-1	TRBJ2-2	TGCGCCAGCAGCTTGGACGGCGGGGAGCTGTTTTTT	CASSLDGGELFF
NA	NA	TRBV18	TRBJ2-1	TGTGCCAGCTCACCAGTGGTGAGATCCTACAATGAGCAGTTCTTC	CASSPVVRSYNEQFF
NA	NA	TRBV21-1	TRBJ2-7	TGTGCCAGCACCAAGGACTTAGGACTAGCGGAAACCTACGAGCAGTACTTC	CASTKDLGLAETYEQYF
TRBD1	NA	TRBV5-1	TRBJ2-2	TGCGCCAGCACCCTAGACAGGGGGTCCACCGGGGAGCTGTTTTTT	CASTLDRGSTGELFF
NA	NA	TRBV6-6	TRBJ1-2	TGTGCCAGCAGTTACTCGGGACAAATGGGACCCAACGGCTACACCTTC	CASSYSGQMGPNGYTF
TRBD1	once	TRBV27	TRBJ2-7	TGTGCCAGCAGTTTATCCCGAGACAGGGTCCCCTACGAGCAGTACTTC	CASSLSRDRVPYEQYF
TRBD2	NA	TRBV7-3	TRBJ2-6	TGTGCCAGCACACGGGAGGGCCCTGGGGCCAACGTCCTGACTTTC	CASTREGPGANVLTF
TRBD1	NA	TRBV7-6	TRBJ2-1	TGTGCCAGCAGCCGGGACAGGGCGAACAATGAGCAGTTCTTC	CASSRDRANNEQFF
NA	NA	TRBV7-2	TRBJ2-7	TGTGCCAGCAGCCCAATGACTGGAGAGTACGAGCAGTACTTC	CASSPMTGEYEQYF
TRBD1	NA	TRBV6-5	TRBJ2-2	TGTGCCAGCAGTTACGGGACAGGAAACACCGGGGAGCTGTTTTTT	CASSYGTGNTGELFF
NA	once	TRBV11-2	TRBJ1-5	TGTGCCAGCAGCTTAGATGGTCGGGGTCAGCCCCAGCATTTT	CASSLDGRGQPQHF
TRBD2	NA	TRBV7-9	TRBJ2-7	TGTGCCAGCAGCTTCGGCGGGAGGAATGAGCAGTACTTC	CASSFGGRNEQYF
TRBD2	few	TRBV2	TRBJ2-2	TGTGCCAGCAGGTCGGGACTAGCGTACACCGGGGAGCTGTTTTTT	CASRSGLAYTGELFF
NA	NA	TRBV7-9	TRBJ2-7	TGTGCCAGCAAATCCCTAACTGCATCCTACGAGCAGTACTTC	CASKSLTASYEQYF
NA	NA	TRBV19	TRBJ2-7	TGTGCCAGTAGTACCGGCGGGACCGGGAGTTCTACCTACGAGCAGTACTTC	CASSTGGTGSSTYEQYF
TRBD2	NA	TRBV4-2	TRBJ2-7	TGTGCCAGCAGCCAGAATCTACAGAGCGGGAGCCCTATCTACGAGCAGTACTTC	CASSQNLQSGSPIYEQYF
TRBD2	NA	TRBV19	TRBJ2-1	TGTGCCAGTAATCCTAGCGGTCCTTCCTACAATGAGCAGTTCTTC	CASNPSGPSYNEQFF
NA	NA	TRBV7-8	TRBJ1-5	TGTGCCAGCAGCTTAGCGCCTACAGATAGCAATCAGCCCCAGCATTTT	CASSLAPTDSNQPQHF
TRBD1	NA	TRBV6-1	TRBJ1-3	TGTGCCAGCAGGGACGACAGGGGCAGAAACACCATATATTTT	CASRDDRGRNTIYF
NA	NA	TRBV6-1	TRBJ2-3	TGTGCCAGCAGTGAAGTGAGGGAAACGCAGTATTTT	CASSEVRETQYF
NA	NA	TRBV7-3	TRBJ2-5	TGTGCCAGCAGTCAGGGATTCCAAGAGACCCAGTACTTC	CASSQGFQETQYF
TRBD2	NA	TRBV4-1	TRBJ2-2	TGCGCCAGCAGACGGACTAGCGGTTTCACCGGGGAGCTGTTTTTT	CASRRTSGFTGELFF
NA	NA	TRBV18	TRBJ1-2	TGTGCCAGCTCACCCCCAGAGAGGGTTAGCTACACCTTC	CASSPPERVSYTF
TRBD2	NA	TRBV27	TRBJ2-7	TGTGCCAGCAGTTTAAGGGCTTACGGGGGGATCACCTACGAGCAGTACTTC	CASSLRAYGGITYEQYF
TRBD2	few	TRBV4-2	TRBJ2-3	TGTGCCAGCAGCCGTACTAGCGGGGGTGGCACAGATACGCAGTATTTT	CASSRTSGGGTDTQYF
TRBD1	NA	TRBV28	TRBJ2-2	TGTGCCAGCAGTGGGACAGTAATCACCGGGGAGCTGTTTTTT	CASSGTVITGELFF